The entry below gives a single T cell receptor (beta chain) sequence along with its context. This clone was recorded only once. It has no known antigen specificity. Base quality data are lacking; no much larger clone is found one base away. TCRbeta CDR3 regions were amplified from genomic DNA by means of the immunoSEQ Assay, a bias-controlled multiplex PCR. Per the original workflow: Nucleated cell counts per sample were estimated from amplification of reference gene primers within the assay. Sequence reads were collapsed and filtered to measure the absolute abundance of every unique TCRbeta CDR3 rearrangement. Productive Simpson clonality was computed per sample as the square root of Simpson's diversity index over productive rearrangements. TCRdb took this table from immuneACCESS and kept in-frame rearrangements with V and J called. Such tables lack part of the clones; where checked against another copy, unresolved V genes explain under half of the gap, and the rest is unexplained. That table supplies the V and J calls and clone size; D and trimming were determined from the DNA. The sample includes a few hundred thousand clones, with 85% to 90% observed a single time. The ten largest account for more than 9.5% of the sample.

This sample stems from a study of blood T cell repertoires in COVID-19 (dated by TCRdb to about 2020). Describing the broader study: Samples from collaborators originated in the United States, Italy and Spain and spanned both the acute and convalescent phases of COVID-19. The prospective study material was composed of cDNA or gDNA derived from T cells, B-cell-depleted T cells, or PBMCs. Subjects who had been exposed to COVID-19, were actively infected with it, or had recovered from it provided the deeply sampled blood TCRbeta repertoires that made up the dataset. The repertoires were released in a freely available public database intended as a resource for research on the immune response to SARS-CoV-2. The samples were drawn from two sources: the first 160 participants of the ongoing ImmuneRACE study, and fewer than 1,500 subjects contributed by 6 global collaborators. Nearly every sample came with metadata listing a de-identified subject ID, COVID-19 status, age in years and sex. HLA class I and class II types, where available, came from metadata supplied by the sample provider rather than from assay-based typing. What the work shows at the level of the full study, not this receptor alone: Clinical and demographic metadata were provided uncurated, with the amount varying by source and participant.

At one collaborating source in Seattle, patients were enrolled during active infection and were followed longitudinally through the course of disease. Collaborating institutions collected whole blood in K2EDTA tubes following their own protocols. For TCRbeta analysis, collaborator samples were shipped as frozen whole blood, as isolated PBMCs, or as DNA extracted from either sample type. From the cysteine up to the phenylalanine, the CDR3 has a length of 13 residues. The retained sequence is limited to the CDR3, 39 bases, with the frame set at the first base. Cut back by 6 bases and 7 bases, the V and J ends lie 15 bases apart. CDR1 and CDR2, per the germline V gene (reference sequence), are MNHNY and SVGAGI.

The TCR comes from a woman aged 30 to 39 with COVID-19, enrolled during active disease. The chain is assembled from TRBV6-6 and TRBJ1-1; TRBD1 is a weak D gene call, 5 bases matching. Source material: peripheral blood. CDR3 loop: CASRSRGDYEAFF. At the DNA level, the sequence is TGTGCCAGCAGATCCCGGGGGGATTATGAAGCTTTCTTT.